Below, one TCR beta chain is given with its context. This sample was included in a study of T cells in tumors and immune-related adverse events. V gave up 1 base and J gave up 0 bases; unmatched junction bases: 10. The CDR3 covers 19 residues. Germline assignment: CDR1 SGHRS and CDR2 YFSETQ. Generated by immunoSEQ multiplex PCR, the TCRdb table keeps only in-frame clones and is missing some. The table includes more than 7,000 clones, about 95% detected once. This sequence was found in a female donor with metastatic renal cell carcinoma. The rearrangement links TRBV5-1 to TRBJ2-5; 12 nucleotides line up with TRBD2. Material: lymph node tissue, obtained from a patient treated with anti-PD-1 therapy. The CDR3 protein is CASSLRLAGGPLYQETQYF. Written as DNA, the CDR3 is TGCGCCAGCAGCTTGCGTCTAGCGGGAGGGCCTCTGTACCAAGAGACCCAGTACTTC.